These 5 T cell receptor beta chains were sequenced from one sample in a study of response to subunit inactivated influenza vaccine. TCRdb analysed the RT-PCR reads with MiXCR anew, one entry per CDR3 protein. The top ten clones hold approximately 8.3% of a sample with hundreds of thousands of distinct CDR3 sequences, over 9% of them seen once. The sample here was non-naive T cells sorted from PBMCs, taken 14 to 15 days before vaccination. The receptors shown here come from a man aged 45 to 65 who received an inactivated influenza vaccine.

There are a few counts of this clonotype. The chain couples TRBV2 to TRBJ2-7; D remains ambiguous. V lost 3 bases and J 2 bases, leaving 11 bases between the germline ends. The germline V gene has CDR1 SNHLY and CDR2 FYNNEI. The CDR3 totals 14 residues. CDR3 nucleotide sequence: TGTGCCAGCAGTGAGCTTGGGGATGCCTACGAGCAGTACTTC. This sequence encodes CASSELGDAYEQYF. Full variable domain (missing parts from reference TRBV2 and TRBJ2-7): EPEVTQTPSHQVTQMGQEVILRCVPISNHLYFYWYRQILGQKVEFLVSFYNNEISEKSEIFDDQFSVERPDGSNFTLKIRSTKLEDSAMYFCASSELGDAYEQYFGPGTRLTVT.

This clonotype was seen a handful of times. CDR3 in DNA: TGCAGTGCTAGAAATCTGCTTGACAGGGGCCAAGAGACCCAGTACTTC. This gives the protein CSARNLLDRGQETQYF. The chain recombines TRBV20-1 with TRBJ2-5; 8 positions match TRBD1. V was clipped by 2 bases and J by 1 base; unmatched bases: 9. Germline values: CDR1 DFQATT, CDR2 SNEGSKA (reference sequence). The CDR3 is made up of 16 amino acids.

The rearrangement joins TRBV9 to TRBJ2-7; D not resolved. V was clipped by 4 bases and J by 2 bases, with 19 bases between them. Germline V gene lookup returns CDR1 SGDLS and CDR2 YYNGEE. The CDR3 runs to 16 residues. Here the CDR3 reads CASSNDLVSPPYEQYF. CDR3 sequence (DNA): TGTGCCAGCAGCAATGACCTCGTGTCCCCCCCCTACGAGCAGTACTTC.

This clonotype was observed a few times. V gene TRBV10-3 combines with J gene TRBJ2-7; TRBD2 matches 7 bases. The CDR3 length is 13 residues. V lost 5 bases, J lost 7 bases, and 8 bases stayed unmatched. Germline CDR1 ENHRY, CDR2 SYGVKD. CDR3 DNA: TGTGCCATCAGTAGCGGGGCCCCTACGGAGCAGTACTTC. It specifies CAISSGAPTEQYF.

This clonotype showed up many times. The J gene is TRBJ2-3, the V gene TRBV5-1; D is perhaps TRBD2 (5 bases). The CDR3 extends over 14 amino acids. Trimming left V 1 base short and J 3 bases short, with 9 bases between. The V gene's germline CDR1 is SGHRS and CDR2 YFSETQ. CDR3 protein: CASSLHGETDTQYF. The CDR3 region has the DNA TGCGCCAGCAGCTTGCACGGGGAAACAGATACGCAGTATTTT.